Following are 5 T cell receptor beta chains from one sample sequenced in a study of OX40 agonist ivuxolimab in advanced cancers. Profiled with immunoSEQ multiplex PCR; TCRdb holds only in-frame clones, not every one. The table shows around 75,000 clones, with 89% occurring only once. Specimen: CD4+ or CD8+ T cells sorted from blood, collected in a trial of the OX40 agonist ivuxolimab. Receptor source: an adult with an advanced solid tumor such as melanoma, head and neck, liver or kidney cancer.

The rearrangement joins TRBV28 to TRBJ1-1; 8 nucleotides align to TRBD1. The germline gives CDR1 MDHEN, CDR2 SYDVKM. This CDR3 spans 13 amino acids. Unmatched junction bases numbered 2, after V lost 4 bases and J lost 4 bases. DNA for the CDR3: TGTGCCAGCAGTTCAGGACAGGGCACTGAAGCTTTCTTT. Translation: CASSSGQGTEAFF.

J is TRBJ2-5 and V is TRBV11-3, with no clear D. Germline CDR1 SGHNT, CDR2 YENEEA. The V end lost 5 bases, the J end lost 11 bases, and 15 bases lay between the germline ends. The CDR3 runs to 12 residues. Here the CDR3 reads CASSRESSEQYF. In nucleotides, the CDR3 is TGTGCCAGCAGCCGCGAGAGTTCAGAGCAGTACTTC.

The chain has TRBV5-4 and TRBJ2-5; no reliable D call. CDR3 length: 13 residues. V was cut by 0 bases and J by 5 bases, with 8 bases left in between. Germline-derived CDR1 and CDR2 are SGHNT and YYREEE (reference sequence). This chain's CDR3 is CASSLVPVETQYF. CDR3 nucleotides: TGTGCCAGCAGCTTGGTGCCGGTGGAGACCCAGTACTTC.

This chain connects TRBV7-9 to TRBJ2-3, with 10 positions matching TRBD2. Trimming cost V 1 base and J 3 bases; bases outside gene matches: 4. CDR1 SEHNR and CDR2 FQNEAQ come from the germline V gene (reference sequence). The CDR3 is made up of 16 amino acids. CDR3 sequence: CASSLGLAGETDTQYF. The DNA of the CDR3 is TGTGCCAGCAGCTTAGGGCTAGCGGGAGAGACAGATACGCAGTATTTT. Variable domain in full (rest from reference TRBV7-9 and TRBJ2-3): DTGVSQNPRHKITKRGQNVTFRCDPISEHNRLYWYRQTLGQGPEFLTYFQNEAQLEKSRLLSDRFSAERPKGSFSTLEIQRTEQGDSAMYLCASSLGLAGETDTQYFGPGTRLTVL.

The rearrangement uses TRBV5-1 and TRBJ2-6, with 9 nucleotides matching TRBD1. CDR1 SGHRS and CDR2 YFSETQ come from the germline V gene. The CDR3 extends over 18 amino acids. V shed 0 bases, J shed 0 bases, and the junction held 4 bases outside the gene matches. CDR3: CASSLGQGELSGANVLTF. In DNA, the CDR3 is TGCGCCAGCAGCTTGGGACAGGGGGAGCTCTCTGGGGCCAACGTCCTGACTTTC.